This T cell receptor beta chain was captured by sequencing in a study of blood T cell repertoires in COVID-19 (dated by TCRdb to the early 2020s). In the study overall: Samples covering the acute and convalescent phases of COVID-19 were provided by collaborators in the United States, Italy and Spain. The samples were drawn from two sources: the first 160 participants of the ongoing ImmuneRACE study, and about 1,300 subjects contributed by 6 global collaborators. HLA class I and class II types, where available, came from metadata supplied by the sample provider rather than from assay-based typing. The material from the prospective study consisted of cDNA or gDNA derived from T cells, B-cell-depleted T cells, or PBMCs. The repertoires were released in a freely available public database intended as a resource for research on the immune response to SARS-CoV-2. The sample metadata nearly always contained a de-identified subject ID, COVID-19 status, age in years and sex. Subjects who had been exposed to COVID-19, were actively infected with it, or had recovered from it provided the deeply sampled blood TCRbeta repertoires that made up the dataset. General study outcomes and caveats: Clinical and demographic metadata were provided uncurated, with the amount varying by source and participant.

As for this clone: It has no known antigen specificity. No qualities accompany the bases; no much larger clone lies one base away.

The collaborating institutions used their own protocols to collect whole blood in K2EDTA tubes. For TCRbeta analysis, collaborator samples were shipped as frozen whole blood, as isolated PBMCs, or as DNA extracted from either sample type. TCRbeta CDR3 regions were amplified from genomic DNA by means of the immunoSEQ Assay, a bias-controlled multiplex PCR. Per the authors' processing: The number of nucleated cells in each sample was estimated by amplification of reference gene primers within the assay. To quantify the absolute abundance of each unique TCRbeta CDR3 rearrangement, sequence reads were collapsed and filtered. Productive Simpson clonality was computed per sample as the square root of Simpson's diversity index over productive rearrangements. TCRdb stores this immuneACCESS table with in-frame sequences only. Part of the clones is absent; in the studies checked, under half of the shortfall reflects unresolved V genes, and no reason is known for the rest. V and J calls and clone size are given by that table; D and trimming were obtained from the DNA. The sample includes around 260,000 clones, with over 75% observed a single time. The top ten hold approximately 12% of the sample.

The sequenced sample was peripheral blood. The receptor comes from a human donor in a cohort sampled during active COVID-19.

The DNA sequence reads TGTGCCAGCAGCCAAGATTGGGCCGACAGGGAAGGTAGGAGCTACACCTTC. Its amino acids are CASSQDWADREGRSYTF. The rearranged chain carries TRBV14 and TRBJ1-2; 7 bases in the middle match TRBD1. The V end gives up 0 bases and the J end 9 bases, leaving 16 bases in the junction not matched to a gene. The CDR3 runs 17 amino acids, cysteine and phenylalanine included. The only DNA kept is the CDR3, 51 bases in frame from the first base. CDR1 and CDR2, looked up from the germline V gene, are SGHDN and FVKESK.